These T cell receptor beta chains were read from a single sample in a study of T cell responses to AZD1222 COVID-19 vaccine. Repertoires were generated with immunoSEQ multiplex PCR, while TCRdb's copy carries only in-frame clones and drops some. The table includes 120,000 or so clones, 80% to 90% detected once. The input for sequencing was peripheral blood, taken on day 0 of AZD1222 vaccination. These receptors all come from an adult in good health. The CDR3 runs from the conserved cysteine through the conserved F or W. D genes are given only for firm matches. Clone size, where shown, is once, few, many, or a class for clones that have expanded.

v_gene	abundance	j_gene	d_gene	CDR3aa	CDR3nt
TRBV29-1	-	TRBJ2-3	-	CSVDGETDTQYF	TGCAGCGTTGATGGGGAAACAGATACGCAGTATTTT
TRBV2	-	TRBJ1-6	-	CASSGRRLHF	TGTGCCAGCAGTGGGCGACGACTCCACTTT
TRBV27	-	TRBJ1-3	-	CASSLDGRTTIYF	TGTGCCAGCAGTCTGGACGGCCGGACCACCATATATTTT
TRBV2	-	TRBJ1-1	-	CASRYTEAFF	TGTGCCAGCAGGTACACTGAAGCTTTCTTT
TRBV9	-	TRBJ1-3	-	CASSVGQEPGNTIYF	TGTGCCAGCAGCGTAGGCCAGGAGCCTGGAAACACCATATATTTT
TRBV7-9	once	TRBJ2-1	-	CASSLAGFNEQFF	TGTGCCAGCAGCTTAGCGGGGTTCAATGAGCAGTTCTTC
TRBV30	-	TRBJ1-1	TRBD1	CAWRWTGVTEAFF	TGTGCCTGGCGTTGGACAGGGGTGACTGAAGCTTTCTTT
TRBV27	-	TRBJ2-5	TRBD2	CASSEGLAGVGETQYF	TGTGCCAGCAGTGAGGGACTAGCGGGAGTTGGGGAGACCCAGTACTTC
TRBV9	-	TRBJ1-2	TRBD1	CASSGRGGANYGYTF	TGTGCCAGCAGCGGCCGAGGGGGCGCGAACTATGGCTACACCTTC
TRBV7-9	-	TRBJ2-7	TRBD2	CASTSSERGGDEQYF	TGTGCCAGCACCTCTAGTGAGCGGGGGGGCGACGAGCAGTACTTC
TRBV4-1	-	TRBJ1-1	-	CASSQWAGRGSTEAFF	TGCGCCAGCAGCCAATGGGCAGGGAGGGGAAGCACTGAAGCTTTCTTT
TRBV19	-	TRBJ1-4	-	CASSAPAATNEKLFF	TGTGCCAGTAGTGCCCCCGCCGCAACTAATGAAAAACTGTTTTTT
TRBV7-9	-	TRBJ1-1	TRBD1	CASSPWTGLNTEAFF	TGTGCCAGCAGCCCCTGGACAGGTTTGAACACTGAAGCTTTCTTT
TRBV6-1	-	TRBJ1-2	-	CASSEGVGELIYGYTF	TGTGCCAGCAGTGAAGGTGTCGGGGAGCTTATCTATGGCTACACCTTC
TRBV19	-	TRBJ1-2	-	CASSPWSNYGYTF	TGTGCCAGTAGTCCTTGGTCCAACTATGGCTACACCTTC
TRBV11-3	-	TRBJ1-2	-	CASSLDGGLGYGYTF	TGTGCCAGCAGCTTAGATGGAGGGCTTGGCTATGGCTACACCTTC
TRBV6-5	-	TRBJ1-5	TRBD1	CASRPTGENGQPQHF	TGTGCCAGCAGGCCGACAGGGGAGAATGGTCAGCCCCAGCATTTT
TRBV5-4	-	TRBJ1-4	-	CASSAGGYGNEKLFF	TGTGCCAGCAGCGCTGGGGGCTATGGTAATGAAAAACTGTTTTTT
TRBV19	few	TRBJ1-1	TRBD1	CASTVQGGNTEAFF	TGTGCCAGTACCGTACAGGGGGGAAACACTGAAGCTTTCTTT
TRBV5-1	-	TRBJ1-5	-	CASSYGWGKDQPQHF	TGCGCCAGCAGCTATGGCTGGGGGAAGGACCAGCCCCAGCATTTT
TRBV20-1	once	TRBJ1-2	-	CSASWDGNYGYTF	TGCAGTGCTAGTTGGGACGGGAACTATGGCTACACCTTC
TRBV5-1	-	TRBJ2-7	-	CASSLGPDVPYEQYF	TGCGCCAGCAGCTTGGGCCCAGATGTCCCCTACGAGCAGTACTTC
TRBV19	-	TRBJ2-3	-	CASNFPGTDTQYF	TGTGCCAGTAACTTCCCCGGGACGGATACGCAGTATTTT
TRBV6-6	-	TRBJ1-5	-	CASNSYRTEEPQHF	TGTGCCAGCAATTCGTATCGGACCGAGGAGCCCCAGCATTTT
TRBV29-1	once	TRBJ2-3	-	CSVQGFPSRDTDTQYF	TGCAGCGTACAAGGCTTTCCCTCTAGAGACACAGATACGCAGTATTTT
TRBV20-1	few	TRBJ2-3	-	CSASPGVASTDTQYF	TGCAGTGCTAGTCCTGGCGTAGCTAGCACAGATACGCAGTATTTT
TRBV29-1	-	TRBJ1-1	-	CSVEVQGHTEAFF	TGCAGCGTTGAAGTGCAAGGCCACACTGAAGCTTTCTTT
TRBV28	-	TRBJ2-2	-	CASSVTNTGELFF	TGTGCCAGCAGCGTCACAAACACCGGGGAGCTGTTTTTT
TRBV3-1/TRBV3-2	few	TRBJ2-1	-	CASSQDYRSNEQFF	TGTGCCAGCAGCCAAGATTACAGGTCCAATGAGCAGTTCTTC
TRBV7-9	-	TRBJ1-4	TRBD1	CASSNGQGATNEKLFF	TGTGCCAGCAGCAACGGACAGGGGGCAACTAATGAAAAACTGTTTTTT
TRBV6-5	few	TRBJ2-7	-	CASSQDPMNSYEQYF	TGTGCCAGCAGTCAGGATCCAATGAACTCCTACGAGCAGTACTTC
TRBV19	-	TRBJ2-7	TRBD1	CASSPFWGQGTYEQYF	TGTGCCAGTAGTCCGTTCTGGGGACAGGGGACCTACGAGCAGTACTTC